Shown below are 6 T cell receptor beta chains from a single sample sequenced in a study of blood T cell repertoires in COVID-19. TCRdb keeps only in-frame clones here, not all; method: immunoSEQ multiplex PCR. The data show 48,000 or so clones, about 83% seen once. Sequencing was done on a sample of peripheral blood. Receptors originate from a woman aged 55-70 years with acute or convalescent COVID-19.

V usage is TRBV19 and J usage is TRBJ2-7; D possibly corresponds to TRBD2 (5 bases). V was trimmed by 3 bases and J by 2 bases, leaving 11 bases between them. This CDR3 has 14 amino acids. CDR1 LNHDA and CDR2 SQIVND come from the germline V gene (reference sequence). The chain's CDR3 is CASSIAAAAYEQYF. The DNA of the CDR3 is TGTGCCAGTAGTATTGCAGCGGCGGCCTACGAGCAGTACTTC.

This chain uses TRBV9 with TRBJ2-3; TRBD2 matches at 14 bases. The CDR3 is 16 residues long. V shed 4 bases and J 3 bases; nucleotides not matched to a gene: 4. Germline CDR1 reads SGDLS; CDR2 reads YYNGEE. CDR3 sequence: CASSPGLAGGTDTQYF. As DNA, the CDR3 is TGTGCCAGCAGCCCAGGACTAGCGGGAGGTACAGATACGCAGTATTTT.

J is TRBJ1-2 and V is TRBV11-1, with 7 bases aligning to TRBD1. Germline V gives CDR1 SGHAT, CDR2 FQDESV (reference sequence). The CDR3 sequence is 13 residues long. The V segment lost 5 bases and the J segment 3 bases; nucleotides outside the gene matches: 3. The CDR3 sequence is CASSPTGDYGYTF. For the CDR3, the DNA is TGTGCCAGCAGCCCAACAGGGGACTATGGCTACACCTTC.

This clone occurred a few times. The rearrangement joins TRBV19 to TRBJ1-5, with D unclear. Germline CDR1 LNHDA, CDR2 SQIVND (reference sequence). This CDR3 is 16 amino acids long. V lost 4 bases and J lost 2, with 15 bases in between. Here the CDR3 reads CASSTSAQRGNQPQHF. Here the CDR3 DNA reads TGTGCCAGTAGTACCAGTGCGCAGAGGGGCAATCAGCCCCAGCATTTT.

This clone was detected only once. The chain links TRBV10-1 to TRBJ2-1; D is unclear. CDR3 size: 13 residues. Germline V gene sequence: CDR1 WNHNN, CDR2 SYGVQD (reference sequence). V was pared by 2 bases and J by 5 bases, with 7 bases between. CDR3 sequence (DNA): TGCGCCAGCAGTGAGGTTGAGGACAATGAGCAGTTCTTC. As protein: CASSEVEDNEQFF.

The chain uses TRBV6-4 and TRBJ1-3; tentatively, D is TRBD1 (5 bases). The CDR3 has 15 amino acids. Trimming cost V 11 bases and J 0 bases, with 17 bases left between them. Germline lookup yields CDR1 MRHNA and CDR2 SNTAGT. This CDR3 reads CADPRGPSSGNTIYF. The CDR3, as DNA: TGTGCCGACCCAAGGGGCCCTAGCTCTGGAAACACCATATATTTT.